This TCR beta chain was documented in a study of shared clonotypes between healthy human individuals. Turning to the study itself: A donor's plate count was three for CD4 naive and three for CD4 memory; CD8 naive had two and CD8 memory one.

The count of this clone is one. Trimming removed 7 bases at V and 2 bases at J, with 12 bases between. Germline-derived CDR1 and CDR2 are MNHNS and SASEGT. The CDR3 loop spans 14 amino acids. Genomic DNA of every subset was divided equally among multiple immunoSEQ plates. Assay: immunoSEQ multiplex PCR; the TCRdb copy retains only in-frame clones and omits some. This table has about 680,000 clones, around 78% appearing once. This chain connects TRBV6-1 to TRBJ1-5; possible D gene TRBD1, 5 bases. Sequenced material: memory CD4+ T cells sorted from blood. Subset meaning: CD45RA-negative fraction. The sequence was collected from a woman in her 30s in good health. CDR3 nucleotide sequence: TGTGCCAGCAACGCGGGACCGCGCAATCAGCCCCAGCATTTT. Translating it yields CASNAGPRNQPQHF.